What follows are 9 T cell receptor beta chains derived from one specimen sequenced in a study of T cell repertoires in cytomegalovirus infection. Each CDR3 protein gets one entry after TCRdb re-called the reads with MiXCR. The data hold approximately 170,000 distinct CDR3 sequences, with 13% to 15% observed a single time. Sequenced input: PBMCs. The receptor set was obtained from a human donor in good health (CMV status not recorded). Some clones in this sample may be carry-over from other donors' samples.

This clonotype was detected a few times. This chain links TRBV6-5 with TRBJ1-2; perhaps TRBD1 as D (5 bases). CDR1 MNHEY and CDR2 SVGAGI come from the germline V gene. The V gene lost 0 bases and the J gene lost 4 bases, with 9 bases spanning the gap. This CDR3 contains 14 residues. The CDR3 is CASSYSVTVYGYTF. CDR3 DNA sequence: TGTGCCAGCAGTTACTCGGTGACAGTCTATGGCTACACCTTC.

This clonotype was recorded a few times. This chain links TRBV12-3 or TRBV12-4 with TRBJ1-2, with D possibly being TRBD1 (6 bases). The CDR3 consists of 14 residues. V lost 3 bases, J lost 5 bases, and 13 bases lay in between. The CDR3 is CASSFSQGGYGYTF. The CDR3, as DNA: TGTGCCAGCAGTTTCTCACAGGGTGGGTATGGCTACACCTTC.

This clonotype was recorded many times. The chain uses TRBV7-2 and TRBJ2-1, with TRBD2 matching over 7 bases. Germline V CDR1 and CDR2: SGHTA, FQGNSA. The CDR3 length is 15 residues. V gave up 0 bases and J gave up 7 bases; unmatched junction bases: 6. The CDR3 bases are TGTGCCAGCAGCTTAGCGGGAGGGTCGAGTAATGAGCAGTTCTTC. It translates to CASSLAGGSSNEQFF.

This clonotype was counted ten times or more. In nucleotides, the CDR3 is TGTGCCAGCAGCTTGGAGGGACAAAGTACCTACGAGCAGTACTTC. Protein product: CASSLEGQSTYEQYF. This sequence joins TRBV7-2 and TRBJ2-7; either TRBD1 or TRBD2 may supply D (6 bases each). Between the trimmed V and J ends, which lost 3 bases and 2 bases, there was a span of 14 bases. The CDR3 runs to 15 residues. Germline V gene lookup returns CDR1 SGHTA and CDR2 FQGNSA.

This sequence joins TRBV9 and TRBJ2-2, with 8 bases lining up with TRBD2. There are 17 residues in the CDR3. With 0 bases clipped from V and 4 bases from J, the junction kept 8 bases outside the gene matches. Germline V gene data show CDR1 as SGDLS and CDR2 as YYNGEE. The CDR3 spells CASSVAPGLETTGELFF. The CDR3 coding sequence is TGTGCCAGCAGCGTAGCGCCGGGACTAGAAACCACCGGGGAGCTGTTTTTT.

This clonotype has at least ten counts. The chain employs TRBV27 and TRBJ2-7; no clear D gene. Trimming left V 9 bases short and J 5 bases short, with 26 bases between. This CDR3 contains 16 residues. Germline V gene data show CDR1 as MNHEY and CDR2 as SMNVEV (reference sequence). The CDR3 is CASTLSKASRPHEQYF. The CDR3, as DNA: TGTGCCAGTACCTTAAGCAAGGCCAGCCGACCCCACGAGCAGTACTTC.

This clonotype was detected many times. This rearrangement joins TRBV7-2 to TRBJ2-2, with D possibly TRBD2 on 6 matching bases. Trimming left V 8 bases short and J 3 bases short, with 16 bases between. The CDR3 contains 15 residues. CDR1 and CDR2 (germline): SGHTA, FQGNSA. The CDR3 is CASPTGGPDTGELFF. In DNA, the CDR3 is TGTGCCAGCCCCACTGGAGGGCCGGACACCGGGGAGCTGTTTTTT.

In its sample, this clonotype was seen many times. The chain combines TRBV2 with TRBJ1-5, with D hard to call. V lost 3 bases and J lost 3, with 6 bases in between. The germline V gene encodes CDR1 SNHLY and CDR2 FYNNEI. The CDR3 loop spans 13 amino acids. The chain's CDR3 is CASSEAYNQPQHF. CDR3 bases: TGTGCCAGCAGTGAGGCCTACAATCAGCCCCAGCATTTT.

This clonotype was seen repeatedly, ten times or more. This chain joins TRBV15 and TRBJ1-1, with D unclear. The CDR3 spans 15 residues. Germline values: CDR1 LNHNV, CDR2 YYDKDF (reference sequence). V was cut by 0 bases and J by 1 base, with 9 bases left in between. CDR3 loop: CATSRDLLRNTEAFF. The DNA of the CDR3 is TGTGCCACCAGCAGAGATCTTTTGAGGAACACTGAAGCTTTCTTT.